A single sample is the source of the 9 T cell receptor beta chains below, sequenced in a study of blood T cell repertoires in COVID-19. TCRdb keeps only in-frame clones here, not all; method: immunoSEQ multiplex PCR. Of 120,000 or so clones detected, about 81% appear once; the ten largest clones hold 3.8%. The source material was peripheral blood. These receptor sequences come from a woman aged 50 to 60 with acute or convalescent COVID-19.

This chain uses TRBV18 with TRBJ2-2, with D perhaps TRBD1 (5 bases). Trimming took off 3 bases at V and 6 bases at J, with 8 bases between the two ends. The CDR3 totals 13 residues. Germline CDR1 reads KGHSH; CDR2 reads LQKENI. CDR3 region: CASSPPGSGELFF. CDR3 bases: TGTGCCAGCTCACCCCCAGGGTCCGGGGAGCTGTTTTTT. Full variable domain (remainder filled in from reference TRBV18 and TRBJ2-2): NAGVMQNPRHLVRRRGQEARLRCSPMKGHSHVYWYRQLPEEGLKFMVYLQKENIIDESGMPKERFSAEFPKEGPSILRIQQVVRGDSAAYFCASSPPGSGELFFGEGSRLTVL.

The rearrangement links TRBV6-1 to TRBJ2-1, with D tentatively TRBD1 (5 bases). V dropped 2 bases and J dropped 3 bases, with 11 bases sitting between them. In germline, CDR1 is MNHNS, CDR2 SASEGT. The CDR3 has 15 amino acids. The DNA for the CDR3 is TGTGCCAGCAGTGAACAGGGTCTTGACTACAATGAGCAGTTCTTC. It translates to CASSEQGLDYNEQFF.

CDR3 DNA: TGTGCCAGCAGCCCCCAGAAGGGGTATCAGCCCCAGCATTTT. Translation gives CASSPQKGYQPQHF. The chain carries TRBV6-5 and TRBJ1-5, with D perhaps matching TRBD1 (5 bases). V was trimmed by 6 bases and J by 5 bases, leaving 14 bases between them. CDR1 MNHEY and CDR2 SVGAGI come from the germline V gene. The CDR3 is 14 amino acids.

The V call is TRBV30, the J call TRBJ1-2, with no clear D. The V end lost 6 bases, the J end lost 0 bases, and 14 bases lay between the germline ends. Germline V lookup: CDR1 GTSNPN, CDR2 SVGIG (reference sequence). This CDR3 is 14 amino acids long. The CDR3 here is CACPGRESNYGYTF. The DNA for the CDR3 is TGTGCCTGCCCCGGGAGGGAATCTAACTATGGCTACACCTTC.

This chain uses TRBV5-5 with TRBJ1-5; D not resolved. The V gene's germline CDR1 is SGHKS and CDR2 YYEKEE (reference sequence). This CDR3 region has 13 residues. Trimming pared 0 bases from V and 2 bases from J, leaving 3 bases between. CDR3 nucleotides: TGTGCCAGCAGCTTGGCCGGCAATCAGCCCCAGCATTTT. It translates to CASSLAGNQPQHF. The full variable domain, completed using reference TRBV5-5 and TRBJ1-5, is DAGVTQSPTHLIKTRGQQVTLRCSPISGHKSVSWYQQVLGQGPQFIFQYYEKEERGRGNFPDRFSARQFPNYSSELNVNALLLGDSALYLCASSLAGNQPQHFGDGTRLSIL.

The chain carries TRBV20-1 and TRBJ2-7; D might be TRBD1 (5 bases). Trimming shortened V by 7 bases and J by 7 bases, and 14 bases separated the two germline ends. The CDR3 consists of 11 residues. The germline gives CDR1 DFQATT, CDR2 SNEGSKA (reference sequence). The CDR3 bases are TGCAGTGGTTCTGGGGCAAAAGAGCAGTACTTC. It encodes CSGSGAKEQYF.

This rearrangement joins TRBV10-1 to TRBJ2-3; TRBD2 matches 10 bases. CDR1 and CDR2 from the germline V gene are WNHNN and SYGVQD (reference sequence). V lost 2 bases and J lost 6; bases outside the gene matches: 11. CDR3 length: 17 residues. In nucleotides, the CDR3 is TGCGCCAGCAGTGAGAACTCCCTAGCGGGAGCGGGCGATACGCAGTATTTT. Amino acid sequence: CASSENSLAGAGDTQYF.

The chain recombines TRBV13 with TRBJ2-3; D may be TRBD1 (5 bases). This CDR3 has 15 amino acids. The germline CDR1 and CDR2 sequences are PRHDT and FYEKMQ (reference sequence). Trimming pared 5 bases from V and 4 bases from J, leaving 16 bases between. The CDR3 DNA follows: TGTGCCAGCAGCCGCCGACAGATTACTTCAGATACGCAGTATTTT. It specifies CASSRRQITSDTQYF. The full variable domain, with the rest looked up from reference TRBV13 and TRBJ2-3, is AAGVIQSPRHLIKEKRETATLKCYPIPRHDTVYWYQQGPGQDPQFLISFYEKMQSDKGSIPDRFSAQQFSDYHSELNMSSLELGDSALYFCASSRRQITSDTQYFGPGTRLTVL.

This chain links TRBV5-5 with TRBJ2-7; D is undetermined. This CDR3 comprises 14 residues. Germline lookup yields CDR1 SGHKS and CDR2 YYEKEE (reference sequence). V was cut by 3 bases and J by 4 bases, with 14 bases left in between. In DNA, the CDR3 is TGTGCCAGCAGCTCCGAAAGTTGGGCATACGAGCAGTACTTC. Protein: CASSSESWAYEQYF. Supplemented by reference TRBV5-5 and TRBJ2-7, the full variable domain reads DAGVTQSPTHLIKTRGQQVTLRCSPISGHKSVSWYQQVLGQGPQFIFQYYEKEERGRGNFPDRFSARQFPNYSSELNVNALLLGDSALYLCASSSESWAYEQYFGPGTRLTVT.